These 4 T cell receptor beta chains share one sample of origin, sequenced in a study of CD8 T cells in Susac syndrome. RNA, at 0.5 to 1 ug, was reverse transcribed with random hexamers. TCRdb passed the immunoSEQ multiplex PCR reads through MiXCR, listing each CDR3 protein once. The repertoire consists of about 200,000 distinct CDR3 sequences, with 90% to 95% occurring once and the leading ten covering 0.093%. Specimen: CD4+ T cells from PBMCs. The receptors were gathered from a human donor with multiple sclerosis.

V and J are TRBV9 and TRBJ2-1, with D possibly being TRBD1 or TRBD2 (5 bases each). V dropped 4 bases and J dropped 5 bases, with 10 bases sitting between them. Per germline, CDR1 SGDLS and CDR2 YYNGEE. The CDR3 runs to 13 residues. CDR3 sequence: CASSIGTHNEQFF. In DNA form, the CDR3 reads TGTGCCAGCAGCATTGGGACCCACAATGAGCAGTTCTTC. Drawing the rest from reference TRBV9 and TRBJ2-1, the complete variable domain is DSGVTQTPKHLITATGQRVTLRCSPRSGDLSVYWYQQSLDQGLQFLIQYYNGEERAKGNILERFSAQQFPDLHSELNLSSLELGDSALYFCASSIGTHNEQFFGPGTRLTVL.

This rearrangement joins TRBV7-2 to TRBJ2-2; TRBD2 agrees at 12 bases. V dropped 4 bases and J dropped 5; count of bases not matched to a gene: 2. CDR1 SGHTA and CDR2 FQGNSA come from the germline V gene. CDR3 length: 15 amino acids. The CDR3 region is CASSWTSGKTGELFF. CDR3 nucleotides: TGTGCCAGCAGCTGGACTAGCGGGAAGACCGGGGAGCTGTTTTTT.

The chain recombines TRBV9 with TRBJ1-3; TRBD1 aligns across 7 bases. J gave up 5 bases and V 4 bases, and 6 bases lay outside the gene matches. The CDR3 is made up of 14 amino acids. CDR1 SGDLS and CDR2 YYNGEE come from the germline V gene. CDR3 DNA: TGTGCCAGCAGCACCCGGGACAGCCGAAACACCATATATTTT. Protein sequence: CASSTRDSRNTIYF.

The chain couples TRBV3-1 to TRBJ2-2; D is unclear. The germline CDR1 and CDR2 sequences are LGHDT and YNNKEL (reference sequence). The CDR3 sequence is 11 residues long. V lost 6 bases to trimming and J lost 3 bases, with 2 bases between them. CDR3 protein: CASRHTGELFF. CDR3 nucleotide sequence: TGTGCCAGCAGGCACACCGGGGAGCTGTTTTTT.